Below, 4 T cell receptor beta chains from the same sample are listed, as sequenced in a study of graft-versus-host responses after intestinal transplantation. Sequenced by immunoSEQ multiplex PCR; TCRdb stores in-frame clones only, minus some. The sample includes some 140,000 clones, more than 90% of them seen just once. These receptors' targets are unknown. The source material was unstimulated CD4+ T cells sorted from spleen or lymph node cells, sampled before intestinal transplant. All receptors derive from a human donor who received an intestinal transplant.

The chain is built from TRBV6-5 and TRBJ2-1; 11 bases fit TRBD1. J was trimmed by 5 bases and V by 5 bases; bases with no gene match: 5. This CDR3 spans 15 amino acids. The germline V gene encodes CDR1 MNHEY and CDR2 SVGAGI. CDR3 in DNA: TGTGCCAGCAGTAACGGACAGGGGGCGAACAATGAGCAGTTCTTC. The encoded protein is CASSNGQGANNEQFF.

The chain is built from TRBV9 and TRBJ1-2, with 7 bases fitting TRBD1. Germline CDR1 reads SGDLS; CDR2 reads YYNGEE. The junction had 4 bases not matched to a gene; V was cut back by 3 bases and J by 2 bases. This CDR3 has 14 residues. CDR3 in amino acids: CASSAPTGNYGYTF. CDR3 nucleotide sequence: TGTGCCAGCAGCGCCCCGACAGGGAACTATGGCTACACCTTC.

The chain recombines TRBV11-2 with TRBJ2-5, with 11 bases aligning to TRBD2. Germline values: CDR1 SGHAT, CDR2 FQNNGV. Trimming at V came to 5 bases and at J to 0 bases, leaving 8 bases not matched to a gene. This CDR3 is 17 amino acids long. The CDR3 protein is CASSLGLAGVYQETQYF. The CDR3 DNA follows: TGTGCCAGCAGCCTCGGACTAGCGGGCGTGTACCAAGAGACCCAGTACTTC.

This chain connects TRBV5-5 to TRBJ1-1, with D unclear. V lost 4 bases and J lost 0, with 22 bases in between. The CDR3 contains 18 residues. Per the germline V gene, CDR1 is SGHKS and CDR2 is YYEKEE (reference sequence). The CDR3 coding sequence is TGTGCCAGCAGCCCCCTTACGGTACACGCTCGCTTGAACACTGAAGCTTTCTTT. Protein sequence: CASSPLTVHARLNTEAFF.